The present entry profiles one T cell receptor beta chain with its context. The antigen remains unidentified. This sample was taken from a study of shared clonotypes between healthy human individuals. On the study more broadly: Every donor yielded three CD4 naive, three CD4 memory, two CD8 naive and one CD8 memory plate.

In the naive CD8 group, cells lacked CD45RO and were positively selected for CCR7, so terminally differentiated effector memory CD45RA+ cells were left out. The CDR3 extends over 14 amino acids. Per the germline V gene, CDR1 is MDHEN and CDR2 is SYDVKM. V was pared by 3 bases and J by 5 bases, with 5 bases of the junction left unmatched. Study-wide findings and caveats: Compared with clonotypes that all four donors shared, non-shared clonotypes had lower generation probabilities. Among donors, the sharing of clonotypes was expected to be influenced by sequencing depth.

An assay was performed, and its level was deep. Method: immunoSEQ multiplex PCR; TCRdb's copy keeps in-frame clones and lacks some. The data show about 2.1 million clones, 85% to 95% seen once. The rearrangement joins TRBV28 to TRBJ2-7; 9 bases align to TRBD1. This receptor was obtained from a man aged 18 to 35 in good health. Some clones in this sample may be carry-over from other donors' samples. Sequencing used naive CD8+ T cells from PBMCs. The CDR3 loop reads CASSFKRTGDEQYF. As DNA, the CDR3 is TGTGCCAGCAGTTTCAAACGGACAGGGGACGAGCAGTACTTC.